The clone carrying this TCR beta chain was detected only once. The antigen is not known. The sample originates from a study of CD8 T cells in ankylosing spondylitis. TCR beta libraries were made by quantitative 5'-RACE with molecular barcodes. Using its own MiXCR run on the 5' RACE reads, TCRdb lists one record per CDR3 protein. The table has roughly 160,000 distinct CDR3 sequences, around 8.9% seen once; the top ten hold about 15%. Broader study findings: Existing reports had already noted some motif variants in reactive arthritis synovial fluid and blood.

CDR1 is MDHEN, CDR2 SYDVKM, per germline. This CDR3 has 20 amino acids. V lost 2 bases and J lost 2; bases outside the gene matches: 19. Material: blood, either unsorted or a sorted T cell fraction (not recorded which). The receptor was isolated from a female donor with ankylosing spondylitis or in good health (not recorded which). This chain joins TRBV28 and TRBJ2-3, with 7 bases lining up with TRBD1. The CDR3 loop reads CASSLGEVVKGAFVTDTQYF. The CDR3 coding sequence is TGTGCCAGCAGTTTAGGCGAGGTCGTAAAGGGGGCGTTTGTCACAGATACGCAGTATTTT.